This T cell receptor (beta chain) comes out of a study of T cell repertoires in cytomegalovirus infection. Study-level background: In public TCR beta signatures, there were indications of both CMV infection and matching HLA type.

Germline V gene sequence: CDR1 MDHEN, CDR2 SYDVKM. Germline trimming cut 3 bases from V and 0 bases from J; bases unmatched to any gene: 11. The CDR3 runs 18 residues. TCRdb itself ran the reads through MiXCR, one entry per CDR3 protein. The data show 450,000 to 550,000 distinct CDR3 sequences, 42% seen once. Remarks on this clonotype: The antigen is undetermined.

General study results and limits: CMV-specific TCR beta clonotypes restricted by HLA-C dominated the ex vivo response.

The clonotype comes from a human donor in good health (CMV status not recorded). Some clones in this sample may be carry-over from other donors' samples. V usage is TRBV28 and J usage is TRBJ2-7; 10 bases are shared with TRBD2. The source was cultured PBMCs, collected from culture after CMV antigen stimulation. CDR3 residues: CASSFLASGGRFSYEQYF. CDR3 sequence (DNA): TGTGCCAGCAGTTTTTTGGCTAGCGGGGGCCGCTTCTCCTACGAGCAGTACTTC.